In this sample, the clone carrying this T cell receptor (beta chain) turned up a few times. Its antigen is currently unknown. All donors comprised healthy Caucasians. The source of the sample is a study of identical twins. TCRdb analysed the 5' RACE reads with MiXCR anew, one entry per CDR3 protein. The sample records a few hundred thousand distinct CDR3 sequences, approximately 8.5% being singletons. Germline V CDR1 and CDR2: MNHNS, SASEGT. The CDR3 covers 12 residues. The V and J ends lost 6 bases and 7 bases respectively, with 10 bases between them. Study-wide findings and caveats: The study found excess low generation probability among twin-shared out-of-frame alpha sequences.

Another study also made use of these data, one on yellow fever vaccine responses in identical twins.

The sequence came from a woman younger than 30 in good health. The chain carries TRBV6-1 and TRBJ2-1; D is perhaps TRBD1 (5 bases). Material for sequencing was memory (CD45RO+) T cells sorted from blood. The CDR3 protein is CASSQGWNEQFF. The CDR3 coding sequence is TGTGCCAGCAGCCAGGGTTGGAATGAGCAGTTCTTC.